This is a list of T cell receptor beta chains from one sample in a study of shared clonotypes between healthy human individuals. Here immunoSEQ multiplex PCR was the method, and the copy in TCRdb shows in-frame clones only, minus some. The table includes about 1.1 million clones, approximately 78% detected once. What was sequenced was memory CD4+ T cells from PBMCs. Receptors originate from a man aged 18 to 30 in good health. Some clones in this sample may be carry-over from other donors' samples. The CDR3 runs from the conserved cysteine through the conserved F or W. Fields, in order: J gene, clone size, V gene, D gene, CDR3 DNA, CDR3 protein. A D gene is named only where the DNA matches it firmly. Clone size is given for some rows only: seen once, a few or many times, or a class if the clone is expanded.

TRBJ1-1 | . | TRBV11-3 | . | TGTGCCAGCAGAAAAAGACATCAGGGAACCACTGAAGCTTTCTTT | CASRKRHQGTTEAFF
TRBJ1-1 | . | TRBV28 | . | TGTGCCAGCAGCGGACATCCGATGAACACTGAAGCTTTCTTT | CASSGHPMNTEAFF
TRBJ1-3 | . | TRBV27 | TRBD1 | TGTGCCAGCAGTCCCGGGGGACAGGGGGCGAGAAACACCATATATTTT | CASSPGGQGARNTIYF
TRBJ1-2 | . | TRBV5-1 | TRBD1 | TGCGCCAGCAGCTATATTACAGGGGGCGCCTCTGTCGGCTACACCTTC | CASSYITGGASVGYTF
TRBJ2-7 | few | TRBV11-3 | TRBD2 | TGTGCCAGCAGCTTGACTAGCGGGAGCTTCTACGAGCAGTACTTC | CASSLTSGSFYEQYF
TRBJ1-4 | . | TRBV27 | TRBD1 | TGTGCCAGCAGTCCTCGGACAGGGGAGGGCACTAATGAAAAACTGTTTTTT | CASSPRTGEGTNEKLFF
TRBJ2-7 | . | TRBV19 | TRBD2 | TGTGCCAGTAGTACCCGCCTAGCGGGAACCTACGAGCAGTACTTC | CASSTRLAGTYEQYF
TRBJ1-1 | . | TRBV30 | . | TGTGCCCGCTCGGGTTCCTGGGGCACTGAAGCTTTCTTT | CARSGSWGTEAFF
TRBJ2-7 | many | TRBV6-1 | . | TGTGCCAGCACCGAGGGGTACCCAGCCTACGAGCAGTACTTC | CASTEGYPAYEQYF
TRBJ1-1 | . | TRBV6-5 | TRBD1 | TGTGCCAGCAGTTCTACAGGGGATAACACTGAAGCTTTCTTT | CASSSTGDNTEAFF